This T cell receptor beta chain originates from a study of identical twins. Regarding the study as a whole: The conclusions drew on cross-sectional statistical analysis instead of tracking the same donors. A lower insertion count was a feature of abundant cord blood beta clonotypes, with no such feature in memory repertoires. Out-of-frame alpha sequences that twins shared showed excess low generation probability.

Template switching added a universal primer site; cDNA carried unique molecular identifiers. TCRdb fed the 5' RACE reads into MiXCR, producing one record per CDR3 protein. This table has about 340,000 distinct CDR3 sequences, approximately 8.8% appearing once. Points on this clonotype: Its target is unknown.

The source of this sequence is a woman in her forties or fifties in good health. The specimen sequenced was naive T cells sorted from blood.

The CDR3 loop reads CSVARGGSYNEQFF. The CDR3 DNA sequence: TGCAGCGTTGCGCGGGGAGGCTCCTACAATGAGCAGTTCTTC. The chain employs TRBV29-1 and TRBJ2-1, with D maybe TRBD2 (6 bases). Trimming left V 4 bases short and J 0 bases short, with 10 bases between. Germline V CDR1 and CDR2: SQVTM, ANQGSEA. The CDR3 is made up of 14 amino acids.